The present TCR beta chain was sequenced within a study of T cells after yellow fever vaccination. Germline V gives CDR1 KGHSH, CDR2 LQKENI. The CDR3 length is 14 residues. With 3 bases removed from V and 7 bases from J, the gap between germline ends came to 16 bases. This clonotype was counted at least ten times. One entry per CDR3 protein, called by TCRdb with MiXCR from the 5' RACE reads. Of fewer than 350,000 distinct CDR3 sequences in the sample, approximately 3.9% were seen once. This chain links TRBV18 with TRBJ2-7; no clear D. The TCR sequence derives from a man aged 18-30 years who received the YFV17D yellow fever vaccine. The sample was PBMCs, taken on the day of the yellow fever booster vaccination. CDR3 protein: CASSPAKGNSEQYF. CDR3 bases: TGTGCCAGCTCACCGGCGAAGGGAAATTCGGAGCAGTACTTC.